Listed here are 3 T cell receptor beta chains from one sample, sequenced in a study of T cell changes during pregnancy in multiple sclerosis. Sequencing was performed with immunoSEQ multiplex PCR; in TCRdb, only in-frame clones are kept and a portion is missing. This sample has roughly 64,000 clones, with roughly 93% found just once. The source was peripheral blood, collected in the second trimester of pregnancy. Receptors originate from a female donor with multiple sclerosis, enrolled in a pregnancy study.

The V gene is TRBV5-4, the J gene TRBJ2-5; weak D call: TRBD1 (6 bases). Trimming cost V 1 base and J 4 bases, with 14 bases left between them. This CDR3 region has 15 residues. Germline V gene data show CDR1 as SGHNT and CDR2 as YYREEE (reference sequence). CDR3 DNA: TGTGCCAGCAGCTTGTTTTCGGGACATATAGAGACCCAGTACTTC. It translates to CASSLFSGHIETQYF.

J is TRBJ1-5 and V is TRBV28; TRBD1 aligns across 7 bases. The CDR3 loop spans 15 amino acids. J was trimmed by 3 bases and V by 8 bases; bases with no gene match: 10. Germline assignment: CDR1 MDHEN and CDR2 SYDVKM. The CDR3 nucleotides read TGTGCCAGCCTGCCTGGGGGACAGTCCAATCAGCCCCAGCATTTT. Its protein is CASLPGGQSNQPQHF.

The V gene is TRBV30, the J gene TRBJ2-5; D may be TRBD1 (5 bases). V lost 4 bases to trimming and J lost 1 base, with 13 bases between them. Germline assignment: CDR1 GTSNPN and CDR2 SVGIG (reference sequence). The CDR3 loop spans 14 amino acids. The CDR3 sequence: CAWTKGRTQETQYF. The CDR3 nucleotides are TGTGCCTGGACCAAGGGGCGCACCCAAGAGACCCAGTACTTC.